The 19 T cell receptor beta chains presented below share a single source sample, sequenced in a study of pediatric ulcerative colitis. Profiling relied on immunoSEQ multiplex PCR, and the TCRdb table lists in-frame clones only, not all of them. Of 30,000 to 40,000 clones listed, 82% are singletons. What was sequenced was blood. These receptors were obtained from a boy aged 5 to 17 with severe ulcerative colitis.

The chain links TRBV5-5 to TRBJ2-3; TRBD1 aligns across 9 bases. Trimming cost V 4 bases and J 3 bases; bases outside gene matches: 9. This CDR3 comprises 16 residues. Germline CDR1 reads SGHKS; CDR2 reads YYEKEE (reference sequence). The CDR3 reads CASSQQYRGLTDTQYF. The CDR3 nucleotides are TGTGCCAGCAGCCAGCAGTACAGGGGGCTTACAGATACGCAGTATTTT. The full variable domain, with the rest looked up from reference TRBV5-5 and TRBJ2-3, is DAGVTQSPTHLIKTRGQQVTLRCSPISGHKSVSWYQQVLGQGPQFIFQYYEKEERGRGNFPDRFSARQFPNYSSELNVNALLLGDSALYLCASSQQYRGLTDTQYFGPGTRLTVL.

The CDR3 here is CASRETGFQETQYF. As DNA, the CDR3 is TGTGCCAGCAGAGAAACAGGATTCCAAGAGACCCAGTACTTC. The gene calls are TRBV5-5 and TRBJ2-5, with D maybe TRBD1 (5 bases). V dropped 5 bases and J dropped 1 base, with 12 bases sitting between them. Germline V lookup: CDR1 SGHKS, CDR2 YYEKEE (reference sequence). The CDR3 spans 14 residues.

This chain links TRBV6-4 with TRBJ2-1, with D maybe TRBD2 (6 bases). From germline, CDR1 is MRHNA and CDR2 SNTAGT. CDR3 length equals 13 residues. Trimming shortened V by 6 bases and J by 8 bases, and 14 bases separated the two germline ends. The CDR3: CASSTGASDEQFF. CDR3 DNA sequence: TGTGCCAGCAGCACAGGAGCTAGCGATGAGCAGTTCTTC.

The chain combines TRBV6-5 with TRBJ1-5, with TRBD1 matching 7 bases. In germline, CDR1 is MNHEY, CDR2 SVGAGI. The CDR3 totals 14 residues. Trimming took 4 bases from V and 7 from J; bases not matched to a gene: 7. CDR3 bases: TGTGCCAGCAGTTCTCGACAGGGCGGACAGCCCCAGCATTTT. Protein product: CASSSRQGGQPQHF.

This sequence joins TRBV9 and TRBJ2-1; TRBD2 might be the D (6 bases). CDR1 SGDLS and CDR2 YYNGEE come from the germline V gene. The CDR3 length is 12 residues. Deletions cut 4 bases from V and 12 bases from J, with 14 bases between. For the CDR3, the DNA is TGTGCCAGCAGCCCCGGTGGGGGAGGGCAGTTCTTC. Its protein is CASSPGGGGQFF. Based on the CDR3 plus reference TRBV9 and TRBJ2-1, the full variable domain is DSGVTQTPKHLITATGQRVTLRCSPRSGDLSVYWYQQSLDQGLQFLIQYYNGEERAKGNILERFSAQQFPDLHSELNLSSLELGDSALYFCASSPGGGGQFFGPGTRLTVL.

This chain connects TRBV7-9 to TRBJ2-7; D gene uncertain. The CDR3 spans 12 residues. Trimming took 1 base from V and 5 from J, leaving 6 bases between them. Germline-derived CDR1 and CDR2 are SEHNR and FQNEAQ (reference sequence). CDR3 coding DNA: TGTGCCAGCAGCTTAGGCAGCCACGAGCAGTACTTC. It yields the protein CASSLGSHEQYF.

V is TRBV4-1 and J is TRBJ2-7, with TRBD2 as a possible D gene (6 bases). This CDR3 has 17 amino acids. Deletions cut 6 bases from V and 0 bases from J, with 21 bases between. CDR1 MGHRA and CDR2 YSYEKL come from the germline V gene. In DNA form, the CDR3 reads TGCGCCAGCAGTCAGGGACTTAGGAACAAACCCTCCTACGAGCAGTACTTC. This codes for CASSQGLRNKPSYEQYF.

This sequence joins TRBV16 and TRBJ1-1; the D is unclear. The germline V and J ends were trimmed by 1 base and 6 bases, with 12 bases remaining between them. Germline values: CDR1 KGHSY, CDR2 FQNENV. This CDR3 comprises 14 residues. The CDR3 nucleotides read TGTGCCAGCAGCCAATTAAACTCGGCCGCTGAAGCTTTCTTT. This gives the protein CASSQLNSAAEAFF.

This chain joins TRBV9 and TRBJ1-3; no firm D call. The CDR3 loop spans 14 amino acids. Trimming left V 4 bases short and J 3 bases short, with 11 bases between. Germline-derived CDR1 and CDR2 are SGDLS and YYNGEE. CDR3 nucleotides: TGTGCCAGCAGCCTGACGACTCATGGAAACACCATATATTTT. Protein product: CASSLTTHGNTIYF.

The chain is built from TRBV10-3 and TRBJ2-3; 10 bases agree with TRBD2. The CDR3 contains 18 residues. V shed 8 bases and J 1 base; nucleotides not matched to a gene: 15. Germline V gene lookup returns CDR1 ENHRY and CDR2 SYGVKD. This chain's CDR3 is CAIGLRILAGERTDTQYF. As DNA, the CDR3 is TGTGCCATCGGGCTGAGGATCCTAGCGGGGGAACGCACAGATACGCAGTATTTT.

The chain has TRBV19 and TRBJ1-3; D gene uncertain. Germline CDR1 LNHDA, CDR2 SQIVND (reference sequence). Trimming shortened V by 9 bases and J by 2 bases, and 11 bases separated the two germline ends. The CDR3 extends over 13 amino acids. The CDR3 DNA sequence: TGTGCCAGCGCACAGTGGGCTGGAAACACCATATATTTT. Protein: CASAQWAGNTIYF.

The chain uses TRBV4-1 and TRBJ1-2; unclear D gene. V was pared by 1 base and J by 0 bases, with 9 bases between. Germline V lookup: CDR1 MGHRA, CDR2 YSYEKL. The CDR3 covers 15 residues. The CDR3 DNA reads TGCGCCAGCAGCCAAGGCCTCCCGTCTAACTATGGCTACACCTTC. The encoded protein is CASSQGLPSNYGYTF.

The chain uses TRBV5-6 and TRBJ1-5; tentatively, D is TRBD1 (6 bases). This CDR3 has 15 residues. Trimming took 6 bases from V and 2 from J, leaving 15 bases between them. Germline V lookup: CDR1 SGHDT, CDR2 YYEEEE. The CDR3 sequence is CASNLGGGGNQPQHF. CDR3 in DNA: TGTGCCAGCAATTTAGGGGGAGGAGGCAATCAGCCCCAGCATTTT.

This clone was detected only once. The chain recombines TRBV29-1 with TRBJ2-2; D unresolved. Germline lookup yields CDR1 SQVTM and CDR2 ANQGSEA. This CDR3 spans 11 amino acids. V gave up 6 bases and J gave up 6 bases, with 8 bases separating them. As DNA, the CDR3 is TGCAGCGTACAAGGTGCCGGGGAGCTGTTTTTT. Translation gives CSVQGAGELFF.

J is TRBJ1-2 and V is TRBV9; TRBD1 matches at 8 bases. The germline gives CDR1 SGDLS, CDR2 YYNGEE. The CDR3 has 14 amino acids. V dropped 6 bases and J dropped 6; count of bases not matched to a gene: 10. The CDR3 DNA follows: TGTGCCAGCACCGCAACAGGGGGTATAGATGGCTACACCTTC. This codes for CASTATGGIDGYTF.

J is TRBJ2-5 and V is TRBV18; TRBD1 aligns across 10 bases. This CDR3 contains 15 residues. Germline V gene lookup returns CDR1 KGHSH and CDR2 LQKENI. V dropped 8 bases and J dropped 1; count of bases not matched to a gene: 7. CDR3 DNA sequence: TGTGCCAGCCGGGCCGGGACAGGGGCCCAAGAGACCCAGTACTTC. Translating it yields CASRAGTGAQETQYF.

The chain is built from TRBV6-5 and TRBJ2-5; weak D call: TRBD2 (7 bases). The J call may not be correct, given that the DNA end is closer to TRBJ2-7. Germline V CDR1 and CDR2: MNHEY, SVGAGI. CDR3 size: 15 residues. In nucleotides, the CDR3 is TGTGCCAGCAGTTATGGAGGCGGGGGCCGCTACGAGCAGTACTTC. This translates into CASSYGGGGRYEQYF.

The V call is TRBV10-3, the J call TRBJ1-1; D unresolved. The germline V gene has CDR1 ENHRY and CDR2 SYGVKD. The germline V and J ends were trimmed by 6 bases and 1 base, with 9 bases remaining between them. CDR3 length equals 13 residues. This CDR3 reads CAISALKNTEAFF. As DNA, the CDR3 is TGTGCCATCAGCGCCCTCAAGAACACTGAAGCTTTCTTT.

Notes on this clone: At one of its ends the junction is not consistent with the germline gene, which may arise from a read error. The V and J genes are TRBV10-3 and TRBJ1-1, with D possibly TRBD1 on 6 matching bases. The CDR3 covers 14 residues. From germline, CDR1 is ENHRY and CDR2 SYGVKD. CDR3 in DNA: TGTGCCGTCAGGAAGGACAGCTCGAACACTGAAGCTTTCTTT. Translated: CAVRKDSSNTEAFF.